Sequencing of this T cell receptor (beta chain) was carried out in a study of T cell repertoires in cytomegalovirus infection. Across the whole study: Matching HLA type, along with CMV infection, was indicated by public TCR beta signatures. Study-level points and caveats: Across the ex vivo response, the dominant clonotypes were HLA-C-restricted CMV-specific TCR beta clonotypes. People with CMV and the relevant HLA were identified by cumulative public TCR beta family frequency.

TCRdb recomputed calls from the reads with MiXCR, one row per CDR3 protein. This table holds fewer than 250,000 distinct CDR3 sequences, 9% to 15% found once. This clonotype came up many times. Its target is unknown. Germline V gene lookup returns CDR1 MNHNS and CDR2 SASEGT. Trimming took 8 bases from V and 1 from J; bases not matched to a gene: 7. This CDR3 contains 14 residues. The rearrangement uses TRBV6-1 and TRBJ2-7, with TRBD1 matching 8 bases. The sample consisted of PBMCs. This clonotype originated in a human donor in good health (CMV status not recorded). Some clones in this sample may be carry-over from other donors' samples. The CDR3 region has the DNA TGTGCCAGCTCGACAGGGGCGGGGTCCTACGAGCAGTACTTC. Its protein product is CASSTGAGSYEQYF.